This is a list of T cell receptor beta chains from one sample in a study of spatial heterogeneity in lung cancer. TCRdb re-analysed the 5' RACE reads in MiXCR, keeping a single row per CDR3 protein. The sample contains 8,000 to 9,500 distinct CDR3 sequences, more than 6% of which appear only once. Sequencing used lung tumor tissue, obtained at surgery. Receptor source: a male donor with early-stage non-small cell lung cancer. The CDR3 runs from the conserved cysteine through the conserved F or W. The size field is filled for only some rows; it gives once, few, many or a size class.

V gene	J gene	clone size	CDR3 protein
TRBV28	TRBJ1-4	medium-sized	CASRSDVEKLFF
TRBV30	TRBJ2-1	many	CAWSVQRLAGGPILF
TRBV6-6	TRBJ2-6	medium-sized	CASSWGPGANVLTF
TRBV28	TRBJ1-4	many	CASSKNRGRDEKLFF
TRBV18	TRBJ1-2	many	CASSPTGQVSNYGYTF
TRBV6-2/TRBV6-3	TRBJ2-7	many	CASVWGAGVVEQYF
TRBV6-5	TRBJ2-3	many	CASSSGTSGSTDTQYF
TRBV14	TRBJ2-7	many	CASSQDPASSYEQYF
TRBV18	TRBJ1-6	many	CASSTADIFSSYNSPLHF
TRBV28	TRBJ2-7	medium-sized	CASSPIPGDYEQYF
TRBV7-2	TRBJ1-2	medium-sized	CASSPRTGSVYTF
TRBV3-1	TRBJ2-3	many	CASSPGQGTDTQYF
TRBV29-1	TRBJ1-4	many	CSVGPGTGDEKLFF
TRBV7-2	TRBJ1-4	medium-sized	CASSRAATNEKLFF
TRBV28	TRBJ1-1	medium-sized	CASSINRGDTEAFF
TRBV10-3	TRBJ2-4	medium-sized	CAISGVGAKNIQYF
TRBV12-3/TRBV12-4	TRBJ2-1	medium-sized	CASTGLAGDEQFF
TRBV6-1	TRBJ2-1	medium-sized	CASQITSGNEQFF
TRBV29-1	TRBJ2-5	many	CSVAPRGPQETQYF
TRBV7-8	TRBJ1-2	few	CASSLRGDRGYGYTF
TRBV11-2	TRBJ2-5	medium-sized	CASSPGLAGEETQYF
TRBV11-2	TRBJ2-2	-	CASSFTGTGELFF
TRBV7-8	TRBJ2-2	medium-sized	CASSFGGAGELFF
TRBV20-1	TRBJ1-2	medium-sized	CSASAPAEGYTF
TRBV29-1	TRBJ2-1	many	CSVGQGLAYNEQFF
TRBV10-1	TRBJ1-2	many	CARLPGPPGGKYGYTF
TRBV12-3/TRBV12-4	TRBJ1-5	medium-sized	CASSGGYDQPQHF
TRBV6-2/TRBV6-3	TRBJ2-2	medium-sized	CASSYGGNTGELFF
TRBV10-3	TRBJ2-2	medium-sized	CAISDPGWNTGAGELFF
TRBV3-1	TRBJ2-7	-	CASRGAGEQYF
TRBV6-1	TRBJ2-3	medium-sized	CASTLTGRGDTDTQYF
TRBV24-1	TRBJ2-1	many	CATSDSYRLGLNEQFF
TRBV5-1	TRBJ2-1	medium-sized	CASSDSGSGDEQFF
TRBV7-2	TRBJ1-4	medium-sized	CASSLSGVGEKLFF
TRBV9	TRBJ2-6	medium-sized	CASSVGLGSGANVLTF
TRBV7-2	TRBJ2-6	many	CASSLSPQGAGANVLTF
TRBV13	TRBJ2-1	medium-sized	CASSLSPMRAGHAIEQFF
TRBV6-5	TRBJ2-5	many	CASRVTGRETQYF
TRBV7-9	TRBJ2-1	many	CASSPSRLAGELGEQFF
TRBV14	TRBJ1-1	many	CASSQASFTEAFF
TRBV11-2	TRBJ2-4	medium-sized	CASSPTGGYGNIQYF
TRBV28	TRBJ2-1	many	CASSPGIDNEQFF
TRBV5-1	TRBJ2-1	medium-sized	CASSRSNEQFF
TRBV6-2/TRBV6-3	TRBJ1-1	medium-sized	CASSYQALNTEAFF
TRBV14	TRBJ2-5	medium-sized	CASSQEITAGPGETQYF
TRBV6-5	TRBJ2-7	large	CASSYSKGSEQYF
TRBV7-2	TRBJ1-6	medium-sized	CASSLGGAQSPLHF
TRBV12-3/TRBV12-4	TRBJ2-1	few	CASSTRDNPTTEQFF
TRBV6-1	TRBJ2-6	medium-sized	CATGQGASGANVLTF
TRBV13	TRBJ2-2	many	CASGRGGGANTGELFF
TRBV6-1	TRBJ1-3	medium-sized	CASSDSGTGGRTNIYF
TRBV20-1	TRBJ1-1	medium-sized	CSAGRQGRLNTEAFF
TRBV12-3/TRBV12-4	TRBJ1-5	many	CASSLGDRYQPQHF
TRBV2	TRBJ2-2	medium-sized	CASSDSVGGGDTGELFF
TRBV27	TRBJ2-7	medium-sized	CASSSPLSGTKVHEQYF